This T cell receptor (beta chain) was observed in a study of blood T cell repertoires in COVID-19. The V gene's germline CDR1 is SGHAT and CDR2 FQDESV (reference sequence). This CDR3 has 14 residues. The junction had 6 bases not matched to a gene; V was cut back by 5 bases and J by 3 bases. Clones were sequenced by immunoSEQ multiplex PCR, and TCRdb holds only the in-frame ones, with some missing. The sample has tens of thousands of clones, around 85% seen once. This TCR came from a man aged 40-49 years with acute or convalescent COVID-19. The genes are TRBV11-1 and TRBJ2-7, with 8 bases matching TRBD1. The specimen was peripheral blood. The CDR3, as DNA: TGTGCCAGCAGCAACGGACAGGGATTCTACGAGCAGTACTTC. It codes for CASSNGQGFYEQYF.